These 3 T cell receptor beta chains originate from one sample sequenced in a study of shared clonotypes between healthy human individuals. TCRdb keeps only in-frame clones here, not all; method: immunoSEQ multiplex PCR. Of 550,000 to 850,000 clones in the sample, 72% are singletons; the top ten hold under 2%. The sequencing input was memory CD4+ T cells sorted from blood. Subset noted: CD45RA-negative fraction. These receptors all stem from a woman aged 25 to 39 in good health.

The rearrangement links TRBV6-1 to TRBJ1-1; D perhaps matches TRBD1 (5 bases). V lost 7 bases to trimming and J lost 4 bases, with 13 bases between them. Germline CDR1 and CDR2: MNHNS and SASEGT. This CDR3 region has 13 residues. Here the CDR3 DNA reads TGTGCCAGCATGGAAGGGGTGGCCACTGAAGCTTTCTTT. Encoded protein: CASMEGVATEAFF.

The CDR3, as DNA: TGTGCCAGCAGCCTCTATACAGGGTTCTTTAATGAAAAACTGTTTTTT. This encodes CASSLYTGFFNEKLFF. V gene TRBV5-4 combines with J gene TRBJ1-4; D may be TRBD1 (6 bases). The CDR3 consists of 16 residues. Germline CDR1 SGHNT, CDR2 YYREEE (reference sequence). Trimming shortened V by 4 bases and J by 4 bases, and 17 bases separated the two germline ends.

This clone occurred once. The chain has TRBV5-1 and TRBJ2-3; tentative D call: TRBD2 (6 bases). The CDR3 extends over 15 amino acids. CDR1 is SGHRS, CDR2 YFSETQ, per germline. V dropped 2 bases and J dropped 5 bases, with 15 bases sitting between them. The CDR3 bases are TGCGCCAGCAGCTTCCTGGAGGGGTTTGGAGATACGCAGTATTTT. Protein product: CASSFLEGFGDTQYF.